The present TCR beta chain was sequenced within a study of T cell changes during pregnancy in multiple sclerosis (dated by TCRdb to between 2018 and 2021). Turning to the overall study: The study looked at changes in the T cell repertoire across pregnancy in women with multiple sclerosis.

The library was generated by the immunoSEQ multiplex PCR assay. The immuneACCESS repertoire file appears here via TCRdb, limited to in-frame rearrangements. These files lack a portion of the clones; in checked studies, under half of the deficit traces to unresolved V genes, and the cause of the others is not known. Recorded for this sample are over 60,000 clones; 91% of them occurred a single time. The leading ten clones occupy roughly 0.7% of the sample. This clone was found a few times. Its specific antigen is unknown. Qualities for individual bases were not recorded, and no much larger clone is one base off. This sequence originates from a female donor in good health, enrolled as a control in a pregnancy study. The sample consisted of peripheral blood, taken in the third trimester of pregnancy.

The nucleotides are TGTGCCAGCAGCCAAGCCGGGACAGGTCGAGATGAAGCTTTCTTT. This yields the protein CASSQAGTGRDEAFF. The chain is encoded by TRBV4-2 joined to TRBJ1-1; 8 nucleotides in the junction match TRBD1. CDR3 length: 15 amino acids, cysteine to phenylalanine. Solely the CDR3 DNA is kept, with 45 bases framed from the first base. Ends trimmed: V by 1 base, J by 7 bases; bases unmatched to a gene: 8. The germline V gene yields LGHNA for CDR1 and YNFKEQ for CDR2.